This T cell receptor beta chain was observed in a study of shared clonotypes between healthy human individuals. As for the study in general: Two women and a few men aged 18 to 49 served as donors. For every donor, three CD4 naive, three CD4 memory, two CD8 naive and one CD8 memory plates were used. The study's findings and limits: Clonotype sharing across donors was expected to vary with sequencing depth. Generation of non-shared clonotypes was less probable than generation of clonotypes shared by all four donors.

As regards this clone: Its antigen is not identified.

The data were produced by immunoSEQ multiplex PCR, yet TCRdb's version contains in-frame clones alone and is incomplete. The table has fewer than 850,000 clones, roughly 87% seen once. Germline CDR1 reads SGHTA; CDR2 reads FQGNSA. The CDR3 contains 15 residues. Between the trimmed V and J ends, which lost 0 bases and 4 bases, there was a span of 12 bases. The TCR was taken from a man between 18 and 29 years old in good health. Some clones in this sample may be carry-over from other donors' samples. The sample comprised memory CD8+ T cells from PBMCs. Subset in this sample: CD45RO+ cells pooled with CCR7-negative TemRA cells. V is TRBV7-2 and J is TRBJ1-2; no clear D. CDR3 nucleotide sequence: TGTGCCAGCAGCTTAGCGGACCCTTCGGGCTATGGCTACACCTTC. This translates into CASSLADPSGYGYTF.